This T cell receptor (beta chain) appears in the sequencing data of a study of T cells in Graves' hyperthyroidism and ophthalmopathy. The study's findings and limits: Patients with ophthalmopathy were separated from those with stable hyperthyroidism by a 13 V-J model. With a median lead of 6.5 months before onset, the model predicted ophthalmopathy. Researchers found most expanded thyroid clonotypes above 0.001 in blood as well.

Germline V gene sequence: CDR1 LNHNV, CDR2 YYDKDF (reference sequence). V trimming: 4 bases; J trimming: 4 bases; junction bases outside the gene matches: 4. This CDR3 has 15 residues. Extraction of PBMCs used roughly 9.3 ml of fresh peripheral blood. Notes on this clonotype: As yet, its antigen is unknown.

Amplification of TCR beta CDR3 regions used RNA as the template. TCR CDR3 regions were first amplified by RT-PCR with HTBI primers. TCRdb re-derived calls from the multiplex PCR reads in MiXCR, one entry per CDR3 protein. The repertoire holds a few hundred thousand distinct CDR3 sequences, 13% seen once, with less than 25% in the top ten. The material sequenced was blood. The chain has TRBV15 and TRBJ2-2; 9 nucleotides line up with TRBD2. The receptor was derived from a man younger than 45 with Graves' hyperthyroidism that later progressed to Graves' ophthalmopathy. DNA of the CDR3: TGTGCCACCAGCACGCGGGGGGGCAGCACCGGGGAGCTGTTTTTT. Residues: CATSTRGGSTGELFF.